The clone carrying this TCR beta chain was seen ten or more times. Its antigen is as yet unknown. TCRdb keeps only in-frame clones here, not all; method: immunoSEQ multiplex PCR. Here the sample spans about 110,000 clones, 67% being singletons. These data belong to a study of shared clonotypes between healthy human individuals. Findings and caveats of the study: Non-shared clonotypes had lower generation probabilities than clonotypes shared by all four sorted-subset donors.

The germline CDR1 and CDR2 sequences are WNHNN and SYGVQD (reference sequence). V gave up 6 bases and J gave up 8 bases; unmatched junction bases: 7. The CDR3 loop spans 14 amino acids. Every one of the donors was a Caucasian adult that lived in Nashville, Tennessee. This sequence joins TRBV10-1 and TRBJ2-2; 9 bases agree with TRBD1. This receptor was obtained from a woman aged 30 to 39 in good health. The sample consisted of memory CD8+ T cells sorted from blood. Subset of the sample: CD45RO+ cells pooled with CCR7-negative TemRA cells. The DNA for the CDR3 is TGCGCCAGCAGAGCCGGGACAGGGCTAGGGGAGCTGTTTTTT. Translated, it gives CASRAGTGLGELFF.